Listed here are 16 T cell receptor beta chains from one sample, sequenced in a study of PD-1 blockade in classical Hodgkin lymphoma. The time point denotes: newly diagnosed, previously untreated cHL patient sample. Investigators isolated CD4+ T cells from thawed PBMCs through magnetic negative selection. Sequenced by immunoSEQ multiplex PCR; TCRdb stores in-frame clones only, minus some. The sample carries around 30,000 clones, more than 85% recorded once. The sequenced sample was CD4+ T cells from blood. Source of these receptors: a human donor with classical Hodgkin lymphoma.

This clone has just a few counts. V and J are TRBV9 and TRBJ2-2; 8 positions match TRBD2. V was clipped by 7 bases and J by 1 base; unmatched bases: 6. There are 15 residues in the CDR3. Looked up from germline, CDR1 is SGDLS and CDR2 is YYNGEE. The CDR3 is CASHRAGGNTGELFF. The CDR3 bases are TGTGCCAGCCACCGGGCGGGGGGGAACACCGGGGAGCTGTTTTTT.

This chain joins TRBV5-6 and TRBJ2-7, with a tentative D call TRBD1 (5 bases). The CDR3 is made up of 14 amino acids. The V gene's germline CDR1 is SGHDT and CDR2 YYEEEE. V lost 1 base and J 1 base, leaving 9 bases between the germline ends. The CDR3 DNA is TGTGCCAGCAGCTTGTATAGGGGTTCCTACGAGCAGTACTTC. Its translation: CASSLYRGSYEQYF.

This chain links TRBV5-8 with TRBJ1-5, with D hard to call. CDR3 length equals 12 residues. V lost 7 bases and J lost 3, with 8 bases in between. Looked up from germline, CDR1 is SGHTS and CDR2 is YDEGEE. The CDR3 sequence: CASSLYNQPQHF. CDR3 nucleotide sequence: TGTGCCAGCTCCCTGTACAATCAGCCCCAGCATTTT.

J is TRBJ2-7 and V is TRBV10-3, with 13 nucleotides matching TRBD2. The trim removed 7 bases at V and 4 bases at J, leaving 10 bases unmatched. The CDR3 loop spans 16 amino acids. Germline-derived CDR1 and CDR2 are ENHRY and SYGVKD. The CDR3 nucleotides read TGTGCCATCAAGGAGGGGACTAGCGGGGCCATATACGAGCAGTACTTC. Its translation is CAIKEGTSGAIYEQYF.

The CDR3 DNA reads as TGTGCCAGCAGCCCGAACCTCCGACAGCCCCAGCATTTT. Its translation is CASSPNLRQPQHF. This chain links TRBV2 with TRBJ1-5, with unresolved D. Trimming removed 6 bases from V and 7 bases from J, with 13 bases in between. This CDR3 spans 13 amino acids. Per the germline V gene, CDR1 is SNHLY and CDR2 is FYNNEI.

The V call is TRBV11-2, the J call TRBJ1-4; D is perhaps TRBD1 (5 bases). CDR1 SGHAT and CDR2 FQNNGV come from the germline V gene. CDR3 length equals 15 residues. Trimming took off 0 bases at V and 5 bases at J, with 10 bases between the two ends. The CDR3 coding sequence is TGTGCCAGCAGCTTAGAGGGACGGTGGAATGAAAAACTGTTTTTT. It codes for CASSLEGRWNEKLFF.

The chain has TRBV6-1 and TRBJ2-1, with 13 bases fitting TRBD2. Germline assignment: CDR1 MNHNS and CDR2 SASEGT. The ends lost 7 bases at V and 7 bases at J; junction bases unmatched: 7. CDR3 length: 15 residues. CDR3 nucleotide sequence: TGTGCCAGCACCACACTAGCGGGGGGGAGAAATGAGCAGTTCTTC. This sequence encodes CASTTLAGGRNEQFF.

This chain joins TRBV5-1 and TRBJ2-7; possible D gene TRBD2, 6 bases. V gave up 4 bases and J gave up 4 bases, with 18 bases separating them. CDR1 and CDR2 from the germline V gene are SGHRS and YFSETQ. The CDR3 has 15 residues. CDR3 residues: CASSRPGSGEYEQYF. As DNA, the CDR3 is TGCGCCAGCAGCCGCCCTGGGTCGGGGGAATACGAGCAGTACTTC.

The CDR3 reads CASSHGRGSPIQSGANVLTF. The CDR3 nucleotides read TGTGCCAGCAGCCACGGGAGGGGCTCCCCTATACAATCTGGGGCCAACGTCCTGACTTTC. This chain uses TRBV21-1 with TRBJ2-6; the D call in the table, TRBD2, was not verified against the DNA. TRBV21-1 is a pseudogene segment. The CDR3 loop spans 20 amino acids.

The chain couples TRBV19 to TRBJ1-5; D gene ambiguous. CDR3 length equals 12 residues. V lost 5 bases, J lost 4 bases, and 6 bases lay in between. The germline CDR1 and CDR2 sequences are LNHDA and SQIVND (reference sequence). The CDR3 sequence is CASSYTNQPQHF. The CDR3 DNA sequence: TGTGCCAGTAGTTATACAAATCAGCCCCAGCATTTT.

The chain uses TRBV10-1 and TRBJ1-3, with a tentative D call TRBD1 (5 bases). V was cut by 8 bases and J by 0 bases, with 11 bases left in between. The CDR3 is made up of 14 amino acids. Per germline, CDR1 WNHNN and CDR2 SYGVQD (reference sequence). CDR3 sequence reads: CASGGELSGNTIYF. In DNA form, the CDR3 reads TGCGCCAGCGGAGGGGAACTCTCTGGAAACACCATATATTTT.

The chain joins TRBV28 to TRBJ2-7; no reliable D call. Germline-derived CDR1 and CDR2 are MDHEN and SYDVKM. The length of the CDR3 is 13 residues. Trimming shortened V by 7 bases and J by 2 bases, and 12 bases separated the two germline ends. The CDR3 DNA follows: TGTGCCAGCACCCAGGTGACACCCTACGAGCAGTACTTC. Its protein is CASTQVTPYEQYF.

The gene calls are TRBV6-5 and TRBJ1-2, with unresolved D. This CDR3 is built from 14 residues. The ends were cut back, 8 bases at V and 4 bases at J, with 17 bases in the middle. CDR1 is MNHEY, CDR2 SVGAGI, per germline. DNA of the CDR3: TGTGCCAGCCGCAAGGGTGGGGAGACCTATGGCTACACCTTC. Translating it yields CASRKGGETYGYTF.

A single count supports this clone. The V and J genes are TRBV21-1 and TRBJ2-7; the table names TRBD2, a call not compared with the DNA. TRBV21-1 is designated a pseudogene. This CDR3 comprises 14 residues. CDR3 in DNA: TGTGCCAGCAGCAAACGGCCTAGCGGGTACGAGCAGTACTTC. As protein: CASSKRPSGYEQYF.

This chain connects TRBV10-3 to TRBJ2-2; 8 bases align to TRBD2. The CDR3 totals 15 residues. J gave up 1 base and V 6 bases, and 4 bases lay outside the gene matches. Germline V gene sequence: CDR1 ENHRY, CDR2 SYGVKD. The CDR3 spells CAIRERELNTGELFF. CDR3 coding DNA: TGTGCCATCAGAGAGCGGGAGTTGAACACCGGGGAGCTGTTTTTT.

This clone has more than one count but fewer than ten. The CDR3 bases are TGTGCCAGCTCAGGGAACAATCAGCCCCAGCATTTT. This sequence encodes CASSGNNQPQHF. The chain joins TRBV18 to TRBJ1-5; no definite D call. V dropped 5 bases and J dropped 3 bases, with 5 bases sitting between them. Germline CDR1 KGHSH, CDR2 LQKENI. This CDR3 has 12 residues.